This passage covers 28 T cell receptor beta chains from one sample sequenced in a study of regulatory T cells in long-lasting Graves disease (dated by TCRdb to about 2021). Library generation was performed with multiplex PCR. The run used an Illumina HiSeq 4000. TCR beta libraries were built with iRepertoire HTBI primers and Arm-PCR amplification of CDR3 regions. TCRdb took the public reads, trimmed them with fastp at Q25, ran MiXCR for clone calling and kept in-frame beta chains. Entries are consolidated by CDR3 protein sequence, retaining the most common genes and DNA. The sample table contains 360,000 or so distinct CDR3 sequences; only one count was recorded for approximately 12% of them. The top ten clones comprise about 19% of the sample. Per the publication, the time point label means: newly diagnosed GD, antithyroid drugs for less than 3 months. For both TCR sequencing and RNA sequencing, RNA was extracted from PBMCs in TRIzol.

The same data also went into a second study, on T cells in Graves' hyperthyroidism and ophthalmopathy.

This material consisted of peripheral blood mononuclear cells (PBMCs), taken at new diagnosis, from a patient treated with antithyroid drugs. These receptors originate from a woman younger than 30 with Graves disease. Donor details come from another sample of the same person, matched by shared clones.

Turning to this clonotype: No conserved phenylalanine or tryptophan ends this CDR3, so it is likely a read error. CDR3 sequence reads: CASSYSRNRPNYGYTL. For the CDR3, the DNA is TGTGCCAGCAGTTACAGCAGGAACCGTCCTAACTATGGCTACACCCTC. The chain carries TRBV6-5 and TRBJ1-2, with unresolved D. This CDR3 comprises 16 residues. V was trimmed by 2 bases and J by 0 bases, leaving 13 bases between them. CDR1 and CDR2 (germline): MNHEY, SVGAGI.

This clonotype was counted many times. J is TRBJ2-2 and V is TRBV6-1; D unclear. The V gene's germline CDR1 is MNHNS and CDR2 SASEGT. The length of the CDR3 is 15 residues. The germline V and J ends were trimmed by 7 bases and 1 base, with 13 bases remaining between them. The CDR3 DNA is TGTGCCAGCAAGATGATGAACGGGAACACCGGGGAGCTGTTTTTT. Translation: CASKMMNGNTGELFF.

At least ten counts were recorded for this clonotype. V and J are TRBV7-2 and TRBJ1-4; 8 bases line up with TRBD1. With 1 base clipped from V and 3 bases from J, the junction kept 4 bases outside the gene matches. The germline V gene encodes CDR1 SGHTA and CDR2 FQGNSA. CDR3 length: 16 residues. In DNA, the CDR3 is TGTGCCAGCAGCTTAGGACAGGGGTATGCTAATGAAAAACTGTTTTTT. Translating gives CASSLGQGYANEKLFF.

The CDR3 sequence: CASSFSRGRAEQYF. DNA of the CDR3: TGTGCCAGCAGCTTTTCCAGGGGGCGCGCCGAGCAGTACTTC. The V and J genes are TRBV7-9 and TRBJ2-7, with TRBD1 matching 8 bases. The CDR3 is made up of 14 amino acids. With 3 bases clipped from V and 6 bases from J, the junction kept 7 bases outside the gene matches. Per germline, CDR1 SEHNR and CDR2 FQNEAQ (reference sequence).

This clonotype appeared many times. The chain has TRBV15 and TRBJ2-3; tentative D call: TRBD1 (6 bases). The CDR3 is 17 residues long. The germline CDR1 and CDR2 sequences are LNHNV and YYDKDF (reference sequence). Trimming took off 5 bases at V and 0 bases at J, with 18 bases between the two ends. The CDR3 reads CATSYGQTGLSTDTQYF. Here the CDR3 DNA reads TGTGCCACCAGCTATGGACAGACTGGCTTAAGCACAGATACGCAGTATTTT.

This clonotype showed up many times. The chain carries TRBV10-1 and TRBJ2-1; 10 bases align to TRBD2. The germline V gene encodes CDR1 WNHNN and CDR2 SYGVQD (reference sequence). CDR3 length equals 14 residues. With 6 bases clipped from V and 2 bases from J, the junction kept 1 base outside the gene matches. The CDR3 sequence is CASSGTSAYNEQFF. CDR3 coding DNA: TGCGCCAGCAGCGGGACTAGCGCCTACAATGAGCAGTTCTTC.

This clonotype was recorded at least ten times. This chain's CDR3 is CASSSLISGQGRGYTF. CDR3 DNA sequence: TGTGCCAGCAGTTCCCTGATAAGTGGACAGGGACGTGGCTACACCTTC. The V call is TRBV28, the J call TRBJ1-2; the match to TRBD1 covers 8 bases. V was pared by 4 bases and J by 7 bases, with 14 bases of the junction left unmatched. The CDR3 contains 16 residues. Per the germline V gene, CDR1 is MDHEN and CDR2 is SYDVKM.

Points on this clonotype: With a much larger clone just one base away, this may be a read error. The CDR3 DNA is TGTGCCAGCAGACCGGACAGGGCTAACTGTGGCTACACCTTC. Its translation: CASRPDRANCGYTF. V gene TRBV12-3 or TRBV12-4 combines with J gene TRBJ1-2; 8 positions match TRBD1. The CDR3 is 14 amino acids.

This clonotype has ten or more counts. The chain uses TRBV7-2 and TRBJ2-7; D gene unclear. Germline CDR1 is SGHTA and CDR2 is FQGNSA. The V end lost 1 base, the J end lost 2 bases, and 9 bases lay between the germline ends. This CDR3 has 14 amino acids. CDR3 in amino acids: CASSLGGLPYEQYF. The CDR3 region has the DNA TGTGCCAGCAGCTTAGGAGGATTACCCTACGAGCAGTACTTC.

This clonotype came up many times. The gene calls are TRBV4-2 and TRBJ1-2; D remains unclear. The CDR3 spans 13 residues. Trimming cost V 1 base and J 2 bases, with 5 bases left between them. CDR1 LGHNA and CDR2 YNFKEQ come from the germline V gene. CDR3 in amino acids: CASSQGVNYGYTF. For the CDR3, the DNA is TGTGCCAGCAGCCAAGGAGTAAACTATGGCTACACCTTC.

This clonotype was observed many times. This chain's CDR3 is CASSSVVNTEAFF. The CDR3 nucleotides read TGTGCCAGCAGCTCGGTTGTGAACACTGAAGCTTTCTTT. The chain uses TRBV7-3 and TRBJ1-1; no reliable D call. The CDR3 covers 13 residues. Trimming took off 4 bases at V and 0 bases at J, with 6 bases between the two ends. Germline V CDR1 and CDR2: SGHTA, FQGTGA.

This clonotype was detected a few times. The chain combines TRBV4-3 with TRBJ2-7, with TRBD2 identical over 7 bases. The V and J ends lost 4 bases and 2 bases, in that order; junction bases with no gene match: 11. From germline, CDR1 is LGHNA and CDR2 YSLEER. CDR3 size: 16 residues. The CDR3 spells CASSPTAGVSPYEQYF. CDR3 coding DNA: TGCGCCAGCAGCCCGACGGCGGGAGTGAGCCCCTACGAGCAGTACTTC.

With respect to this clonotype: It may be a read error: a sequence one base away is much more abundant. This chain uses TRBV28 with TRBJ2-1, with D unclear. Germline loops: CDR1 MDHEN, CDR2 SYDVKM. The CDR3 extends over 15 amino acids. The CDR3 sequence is CASTPDLPYYNEQSF. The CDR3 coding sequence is TGTGCCAGCACCCCGGACCTCCCTTACTACAATGAGCAGTCCTTC. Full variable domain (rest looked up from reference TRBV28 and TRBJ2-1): DVKVTQSSRYLVKRTGEKVFLECVQDMDHENMFWYRQDPGLGLRLIYFSYDVKMKEKGDIPEGYSVSREKKERFSLILESASTNQTSMYLCASTPDLPYYNEQSFGPGTRLTVL.

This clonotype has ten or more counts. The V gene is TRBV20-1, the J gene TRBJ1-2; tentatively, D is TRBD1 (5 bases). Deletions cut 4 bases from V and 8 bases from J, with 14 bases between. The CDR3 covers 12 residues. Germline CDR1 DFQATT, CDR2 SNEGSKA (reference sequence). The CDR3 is CSAKSRAFGYTF. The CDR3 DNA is TGCAGTGCTAAGAGCAGGGCGTTCGGCTACACCTTC.

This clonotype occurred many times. The CDR3, as DNA: TGTGCCAGCAGGGCGCTAGAGTCTGGTGAGCAGTTCTTC. It translates to CASRALESGEQFF. V gene TRBV28 combines with J gene TRBJ2-1; D remains ambiguous. CDR3 length: 13 residues. Germline V gene data show CDR1 as MDHEN and CDR2 as SYDVKM. V shed 6 bases and J shed 9 bases, with 15 bases lying between them. Full variable domain (remainder filled in from reference TRBV28 and TRBJ2-1): DVKVTQSSRYLVKRTGEKVFLECVQDMDHENMFWYRQDPGLGLRLIYFSYDVKMKEKGDIPEGYSVSREKKERFSLILESASTNQTSMYLCASRALESGEQFFGPGTRLTVL.

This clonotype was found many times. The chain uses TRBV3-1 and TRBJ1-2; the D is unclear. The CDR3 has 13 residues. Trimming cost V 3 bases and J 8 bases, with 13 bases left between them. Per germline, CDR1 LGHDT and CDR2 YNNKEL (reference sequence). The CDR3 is CASSQTAPGGYTF. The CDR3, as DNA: TGTGCCAGCAGCCAGACGGCGCCCGGGGGCTACACCTTC.

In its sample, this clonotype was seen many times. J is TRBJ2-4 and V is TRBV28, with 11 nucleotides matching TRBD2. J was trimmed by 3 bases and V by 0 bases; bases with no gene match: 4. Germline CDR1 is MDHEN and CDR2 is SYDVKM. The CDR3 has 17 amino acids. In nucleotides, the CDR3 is TGTGCCAGCAGTTTATGGGGGACTAGCGGCGACAAAAACATTCAGTACTTC. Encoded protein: CASSLWGTSGDKNIQYF.

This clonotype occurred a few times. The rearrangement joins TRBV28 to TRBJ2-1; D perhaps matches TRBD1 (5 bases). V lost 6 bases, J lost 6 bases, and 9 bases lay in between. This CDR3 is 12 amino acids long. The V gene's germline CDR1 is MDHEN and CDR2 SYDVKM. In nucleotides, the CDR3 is TGTGCCAGCAGCCTGACAGCCAATGAGCAGTTCTTC. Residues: CASSLTANEQFF. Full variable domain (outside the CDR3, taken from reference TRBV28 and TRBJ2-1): DVKVTQSSRYLVKRTGEKVFLECVQDMDHENMFWYRQDPGLGLRLIYFSYDVKMKEKGDIPEGYSVSREKKERFSLILESASTNQTSMYLCASSLTANEQFFGPGTRLTVL.

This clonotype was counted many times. CDR3 amino acids: CAISERGSDTQYF. As DNA, the CDR3 is TGTGCCATCAGTGAAAGGGGGTCAGATACGCAGTATTTT. This chain uses TRBV10-3 with TRBJ2-3, with D tentatively TRBD1 (6 bases). V lost 3 bases, J lost 4 bases, and 8 bases lay in between. Germline CDR1 is ENHRY and CDR2 is SYGVKD. The length of the CDR3 is 13 residues.

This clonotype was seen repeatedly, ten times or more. Here the CDR3 DNA reads TGTGCCAGCAGTGACGACAGGTGGGCGCCCCAGCATTTT. It yields the protein CASSDDRWAPQHF. J is TRBJ1-5 and V is TRBV2; tentatively, D is TRBD1 (6 bases). CDR1 SNHLY and CDR2 FYNNEI come from the germline V gene. With 3 bases removed from V and 9 bases from J, the gap between germline ends came to 12 bases. CDR3 length: 13 amino acids. The full variable domain, with the rest looked up from reference TRBV2 and TRBJ1-5, is EPEVTQTPSHQVTQMGQEVILRCVPISNHLYFYWYRQILGQKVEFLVSFYNNEISEKSEIFDDQFSVERPDGSNFTLKIRSTKLEDSAMYFCASSDDRWAPQHFGDGTRLSIL.

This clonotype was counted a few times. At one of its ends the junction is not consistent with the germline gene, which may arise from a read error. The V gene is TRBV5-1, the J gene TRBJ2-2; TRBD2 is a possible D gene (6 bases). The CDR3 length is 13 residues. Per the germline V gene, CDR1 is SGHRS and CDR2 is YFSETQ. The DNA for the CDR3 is TGCGCCAGCAGCAGGAGGGCTACCGGGGAGCTGCTTTTT. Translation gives CASSRRATGELLF.

Here the CDR3 reads CASRKREVGTRVQETQYF. CDR3 DNA: TGTGCCAGCAGGAAGAGGGAGGTCGGAACCAGGGTACAAGAGACCCAGTACTTC. V gene TRBV6-1 combines with J gene TRBJ2-5, with a weak D call TRBD2 (6 bases). This CDR3 comprises 18 residues. CDR1 and CDR2 from the germline V gene are MNHNS and SASEGT. V was trimmed by 6 bases and J by 2 bases, leaving 25 bases between them.

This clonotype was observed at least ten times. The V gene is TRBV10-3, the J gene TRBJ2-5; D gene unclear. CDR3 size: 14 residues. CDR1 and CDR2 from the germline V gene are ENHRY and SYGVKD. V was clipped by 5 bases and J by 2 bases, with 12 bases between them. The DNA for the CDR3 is TGTGCCATCAGTCAAACTACGAGACAAGAGACCCAGTACTTC. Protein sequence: CAISQTTRQETQYF.

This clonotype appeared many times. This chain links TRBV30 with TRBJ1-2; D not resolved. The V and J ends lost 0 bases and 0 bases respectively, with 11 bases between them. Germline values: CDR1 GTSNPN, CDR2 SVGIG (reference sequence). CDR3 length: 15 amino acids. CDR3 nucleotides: TGTGCCTGGAGTGTTAAGACCCTCGCTAACTATGGCTACACCTTC. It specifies CAWSVKTLANYGYTF.

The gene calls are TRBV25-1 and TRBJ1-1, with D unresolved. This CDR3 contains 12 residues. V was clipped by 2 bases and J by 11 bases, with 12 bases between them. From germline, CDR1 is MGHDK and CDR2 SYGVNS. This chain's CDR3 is CASSEVKGMAFF. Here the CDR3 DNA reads TGTGCCAGCAGTGAAGTGAAAGGGATGGCTTTCTTT. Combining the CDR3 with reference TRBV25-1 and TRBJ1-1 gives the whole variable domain EADIYQTPRYLVIGTGKKITLECSQTMGHDKMYWYQQDPGMELHLIHYSYGVNSTEKGDLSSESTVSRIRTEHFPLTLESARPSHTSQYLCASSEVKGMAFFGQGTRLTVV.

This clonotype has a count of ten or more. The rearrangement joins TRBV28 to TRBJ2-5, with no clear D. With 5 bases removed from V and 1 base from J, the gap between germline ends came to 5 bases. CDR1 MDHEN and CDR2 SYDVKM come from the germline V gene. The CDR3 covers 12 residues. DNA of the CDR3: TGTGCCAGCAGTCCCTTCCAAGAGACCCAGTACTTC. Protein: CASSPFQETQYF. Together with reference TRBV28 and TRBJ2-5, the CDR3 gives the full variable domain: DVKVTQSSRYLVKRTGEKVFLECVQDMDHENMFWYRQDPGLGLRLIYFSYDVKMKEKGDIPEGYSVSREKKERFSLILESASTNQTSMYLCASSPFQETQYFGPGTRLLVL.

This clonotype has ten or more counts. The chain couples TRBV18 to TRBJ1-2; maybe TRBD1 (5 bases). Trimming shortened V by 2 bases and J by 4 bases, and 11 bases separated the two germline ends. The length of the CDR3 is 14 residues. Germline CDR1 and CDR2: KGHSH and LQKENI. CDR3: CASSPLGEAYGYTF. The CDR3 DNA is TGTGCCAGCTCACCATTAGGGGAGGCCTATGGCTACACCTTC.

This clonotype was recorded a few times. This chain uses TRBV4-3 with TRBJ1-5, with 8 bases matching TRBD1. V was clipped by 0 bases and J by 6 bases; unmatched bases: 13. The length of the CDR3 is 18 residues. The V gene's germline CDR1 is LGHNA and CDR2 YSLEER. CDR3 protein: CASSQDIDQIRGPQPQHF. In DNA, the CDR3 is TGCGCCAGCAGCCAAGATATTGATCAAATCAGGGGGCCTCAGCCCCAGCATTTT.